The next 29 T cell receptor beta chains were all read from a single sample in a study of T-cell reconstitution after alpha-beta-depleted transplantation in children. For TCRbeta, the library was prepared with unique molecular identifiers. MiXCR, applied by TCRdb to the PCR reads, yields one record per CDR3 protein. Among nearly 550,000 distinct CDR3 sequences listed, about a sixth were seen once. The sequencing used PBMCs from the stem cell graft donor, collected from the stem cell graft. These receptors all stem from a human donor who donated a stem cell graft to a child with acute lymphoblastic leukemia.

This clonotype occurred a few times. V and J are TRBV20-1 and TRBJ2-7; D is unresolved. Deletions cut 3 bases from V and 1 base from J, with 7 bases between. The CDR3 runs 12 residues. Per germline, CDR1 DFQATT and CDR2 SNEGSKA (reference sequence). CDR3 bases: TGCAGTGCTAGTGCGTTATCCTACGAGCAGTACTTC. It codes for CSASALSYEQYF.

In this sample, this clonotype turned up a few times. The junction shows a germline mismatch at one end, possibly a read error. The CDR3 region has the DNA TGTGCCAGCACTTACGGTCTACGGACAGGTACCAAAGAGACCCAGTACTTC. This codes for CASTYGLRTGTKETQYF. The chain uses TRBV6-5 and TRBJ2-5; 7 bases fit TRBD1. Germline V lookup: CDR1 MNHEY, CDR2 SVGAGI. This CDR3 spans 17 amino acids.

This clonotype was seen more than once but under ten times. J is TRBJ1-3 and V is TRBV12-3 or TRBV12-4; perhaps TRBD1 as D (5 bases). This CDR3 has 16 amino acids. Deletions cut 6 bases from V and 0 bases from J, with 15 bases between. The CDR3 loop reads CASSTRPGLSGNTIYF. The CDR3 DNA is TGTGCCAGCAGCACCCGACCAGGGCTCTCTGGAAACACCATATATTTT.

The gene calls are TRBV12-3 or TRBV12-4 and TRBJ2-2; weak D call: TRBD1 (5 bases). The CDR3 is 16 amino acids. Trimming left V 5 bases short and J 1 base short, with 14 bases between. The CDR3 is CASSPLWQGNTGELFF. DNA for the CDR3: TGTGCCAGCAGTCCCTTGTGGCAGGGGAACACCGGGGAGCTGTTTTTT.

J is TRBJ1-3 and V is TRBV6-1; D gene ambiguous. Trimming shortened V by 6 bases and J by 0 bases, and 15 bases separated the two germline ends. CDR3 length equals 16 residues. Per germline, CDR1 MNHNS and CDR2 SASEGT. CDR3 protein: CASRSFVGRSGNTIYF. The DNA for the CDR3 is TGTGCCAGCAGATCGTTTGTAGGCCGCTCTGGAAACACCATATATTTT.

The genes are TRBV27 and TRBJ2-7; possible D gene TRBD2, 7 bases. The CDR3 covers 13 residues. Trimming took 4 bases from V and 6 from J, leaving 13 bases between them. Germline lookup yields CDR1 MNHEY and CDR2 SMNVEV (reference sequence). CDR3 amino acids: CASSYGGAREQYF. The CDR3 nucleotides are TGTGCCAGCAGTTATGGGGGGGCCCGCGAGCAGTACTTC.

This chain links TRBV20-1 with TRBJ2-5; a weak D match, TRBD1 (6 bases). The length of the CDR3 is 15 residues. CDR1 is DFQATT and CDR2 is SNEGSKA in the germline V gene (reference sequence). V was trimmed by 6 bases and J by 5 bases, leaving 22 bases between them. The CDR3 nucleotides are TGCAGTGCCACAAGAGGGGGTCCTACGTCCGAGACCCAGTACTTC. It codes for CSATRGGPTSETQYF.

The chain combines TRBV20-1 with TRBJ1-5; no firm D call. V lost 6 bases, J lost 0 bases, and 12 bases lay in between. CDR1 and CDR2 (germline): DFQATT, SNEGSKA (reference sequence). This CDR3 comprises 14 residues. This chain's CDR3 is CSALGEYSNQPQHF. In DNA, the CDR3 is TGCAGTGCACTTGGGGAATATAGCAATCAGCCCCAGCATTTT.

This clonotype was picked up a small number of times. This chain links TRBV5-1 with TRBJ2-3; TRBD2 might be the D (5 bases). The CDR3 spans 16 residues. Per germline, CDR1 SGHRS and CDR2 YFSETQ. The V end was cut by 6 bases, the J end by 2 bases, with 19 bases between. This chain's CDR3 is CASTVSSGTFTDTQYF. The CDR3 DNA is TGCGCCAGCACCGTCTCGAGCGGAACTTTCACAGATACGCAGTATTTT.

The chain uses TRBV29-1 and TRBJ2-3, with no clear D. Trimming cost V 3 bases and J 2 bases, with 12 bases left between them. From germline, CDR1 is SQVTM and CDR2 ANQGSEA. This CDR3 has 14 amino acids. CDR3 sequence reads: CSVDDLSITDTQYF. CDR3 nucleotide sequence: TGCAGCGTTGATGATCTTTCTATCACAGATACGCAGTATTTT.

The rearrangement joins TRBV5-1 to TRBJ2-1; 10 positions match TRBD2. The CDR3 length is 15 residues. J gave up 4 bases and V 3 bases, and 4 bases lay outside the gene matches. Looked up from germline, CDR1 is SGHRS and CDR2 is YFSETQ. CDR3 loop: CASSSRTSGYNEQFF. CDR3 bases: TGCGCCAGCAGCTCCAGGACTAGCGGTTACAATGAGCAGTTCTTC.

There are a few counts of this clonotype. This sequence joins TRBV7-9 and TRBJ2-1; the D gene is possibly TRBD2 (5 bases). The V end lost 2 bases, the J end lost 7 bases, and 12 bases lay between the germline ends. Germline loops: CDR1 SEHNR, CDR2 FQNEAQ (reference sequence). The CDR3 covers 14 residues. The CDR3 DNA follows: TGTGCCAGCAGCTTATCCTGGAGGAATAATGAGCAGTTCTTC. Encoded protein: CASSLSWRNNEQFF. The whole variable domain, filled in from reference TRBV7-9 and TRBJ2-1, reads DTGVSQNPRHKITKRGQNVTFRCDPISEHNRLYWYRQTLGQGPEFLTYFQNEAQLEKSRLLSDRFSAERPKGSFSTLEIQRTEQGDSAMYLCASSLSWRNNEQFFGPGTRLTVL.

V is TRBV7-9 and J is TRBJ1-2, with 8 bases identical to TRBD1. Germline values: CDR1 SEHNR, CDR2 FQNEAQ (reference sequence). Unmatched junction bases numbered 6, after V lost 5 bases and J lost 1 base. The CDR3 has 15 amino acids. The CDR3 region has the DNA TGTGCCAGCAGCCTCGACAGGGGAAATAACTATGGCTACACCTTC. Its translation is CASSLDRGNNYGYTF.

V is TRBV6-5 and J is TRBJ2-2; D gene uncertain. This CDR3 is 15 amino acids long. V was trimmed by 0 bases and J by 2 bases, leaving 7 bases between them. The germline V gene encodes CDR1 MNHEY and CDR2 SVGAGI. The CDR3 spells CASSYSNSNTGELFF. The DNA for the CDR3 is TGTGCCAGCAGTTACTCGAACAGCAACACCGGGGAGCTGTTTTTT.

The V call is TRBV5-5, the J call TRBJ1-5; D unresolved. The CDR3 has 14 residues. Germline V lookup: CDR1 SGHKS, CDR2 YYEKEE (reference sequence). Deletions cut 4 bases from V and 0 bases from J, with 8 bases between. The CDR3 loop is CASSGVYSNQPQHF. The CDR3, as DNA: TGTGCCAGCAGCGGAGTTTATAGCAATCAGCCCCAGCATTTT.

Only a few counts were recorded for this clonotype. The chain couples TRBV10-3 to TRBJ1-1, with D uncertain. V lost 6 bases and J 1 base, leaving 12 bases between the germline ends. The CDR3 loop spans 14 amino acids. The germline gives CDR1 ENHRY, CDR2 SYGVKD. The CDR3 reads CAIRGDATNTEAFF. CDR3 in DNA: TGTGCCATCAGGGGCGACGCTACGAACACTGAAGCTTTCTTT.

This clonotype was recorded a few times. The chain links TRBV7-9 to TRBJ1-2; D unclear. The CDR3 runs 15 residues. Germline V CDR1 and CDR2: SEHNR, FQNEAQ (reference sequence). V dropped 5 bases and J dropped 7 bases, with 20 bases sitting between them. CDR3 in amino acids: CASSPPEGERGGYTF. The CDR3 DNA follows: TGTGCCAGCAGCCCACCCGAGGGTGAGCGGGGTGGCTACACCTTC. Together with reference TRBV7-9 and TRBJ1-2, the CDR3 gives the full variable domain: DTGVSQNPRHKITKRGQNVTFRCDPISEHNRLYWYRQTLGQGPEFLTYFQNEAQLEKSRLLSDRFSAERPKGSFSTLEIQRTEQGDSAMYLCASSPPEGERGGYTFGSGTRLTVV.

There are a few counts of this clonotype. This sequence joins TRBV11-2 and TRBJ2-3, with D perhaps TRBD1 or TRBD2 (5 bases each). The CDR3 consists of 15 residues. Germline CDR1 SGHAT, CDR2 FQNNGV. Between the trimmed V and J ends, which lost 5 bases and 6 bases, there was a span of 18 bases. Here the CDR3 DNA reads TGTGCCAGCAGCCCACTTGACAGTCGCGGGGATACGCAGTATTTT. Protein product: CASSPLDSRGDTQYF.

This clonotype was seen a handful of times. The CDR3 here is CASSPTLNTGELFF. The CDR3 nucleotides read TGTGCCAGCAGCCCTACCCTGAACACCGGGGAGCTGTTTTTT. The chain joins TRBV12-3 or TRBV12-4 to TRBJ2-2; D call uncertain. The CDR3 is 14 amino acids. Trimming removed 6 bases from V and 1 base from J, with 9 bases in between.

The chain links TRBV27 to TRBJ2-1, with 14 bases that match TRBD2. Germline V gene sequence: CDR1 MNHEY, CDR2 SMNVEV (reference sequence). V trimming: 0 bases; J trimming: 9 bases; junction bases outside the gene matches: 4. This CDR3 is built from 16 residues. Here the CDR3 DNA reads TGTGCCAGCAGTTTATCTGGACTAGCGGGAGGTCCTGAGCAGTTCTTC. As protein: CASSLSGLAGGPEQFF.

This clonotype was detected only a few times. This chain connects TRBV5-1 to TRBJ2-1; TRBD2 aligns across 7 bases. Trimming took 0 bases from V and 4 from J; bases not matched to a gene: 7. The CDR3 runs to 16 residues. The germline V gene has CDR1 SGHRS and CDR2 YFSETQ. CDR3 sequence: CASSLVASGIYNEQFF. CDR3 sequence (DNA): TGCGCCAGCAGCTTGGTGGCTAGCGGAATATACAATGAGCAGTTCTTC.

The rearrangement links TRBV12-3 or TRBV12-4 to TRBJ1-1; 8 nucleotides align to TRBD1. The CDR3 has 17 amino acids. The J segment lost 0 bases and the V segment lost 3 bases, leaving 9 bases of the junction unmatched. The CDR3: CASSFGQGGIMNTEAFF. The CDR3 DNA sequence: TGTGCCAGCAGTTTCGGACAGGGCGGTATCATGAACACTGAAGCTTTCTTT.

This clonotype occurred a few times. V usage is TRBV19 and J usage is TRBJ1-1; D gene uncertain. Germline V lookup: CDR1 LNHDA, CDR2 SQIVND (reference sequence). The CDR3 length is 14 residues. The V gene lost 2 bases and the J gene lost 1 base, with 8 bases spanning the gap. The CDR3 bases are TGTGCCAGTAGTATACTGACGGGGAACACTGAAGCTTTCTTT. As protein: CASSILTGNTEAFF.

V is TRBV29-1 and J is TRBJ1-4, with D possibly matching TRBD1 (5 bases). Between the trimmed V and J ends, which lost 2 bases and 8 bases, there was a span of 15 bases. Germline V gene lookup returns CDR1 SQVTM and CDR2 ANQGSEA. The CDR3 extends over 14 amino acids. The CDR3 protein is CSVERAGKGEKLFF. DNA of the CDR3: TGCAGCGTTGAACGGGCAGGGAAGGGCGAAAAACTGTTTTTT. The full variable domain, with the rest looked up from reference TRBV29-1 and TRBJ1-4, is SAVISQKPSRDICQRGTSLTIQCQVDSQVTMMFWYRQQPGQSLTLIATANQGSEATYESGFVIDKFPISRPNLTFSTLTVSNMSPEDSSIYLCSVERAGKGEKLFFGSGTQLSVL.

The chain carries TRBV3-1 and TRBJ2-7; 13 positions match TRBD2. CDR1 and CDR2 (germline): LGHDT, YNNKEL (reference sequence). V trimming: 4 bases; J trimming: 2 bases; junction bases outside the gene matches: 5. CDR3 length equals 16 residues. CDR3 sequence (DNA): TGTGCCAGCAGCCTCGGGACTAGCGGGATTACCTACGAGCAGTACTTC. Encoded protein: CASSLGTSGITYEQYF.

There are many counts of this clonotype. The V and J genes are TRBV4-2 and TRBJ1-2; D is perhaps TRBD1 (6 bases). The length of the CDR3 is 13 residues. Trimming stripped 0 bases from V and 5 bases from J, with 7 bases between. CDR1 and CDR2 (germline): LGHNA, YNFKEQ. As DNA, the CDR3 is TGTGCCAGCAGCCAAGATACAGGGTATGGCTACACCTTC. Encoded protein: CASSQDTGYGYTF.

The chain carries TRBV5-1 and TRBJ2-5; the D is unclear. The V end lost 1 base, the J end lost 5 bases, and 21 bases lay between the germline ends. CDR1 and CDR2 (germline): SGHRS, YFSETQ. There are 17 residues in the CDR3. As DNA, the CDR3 is TGCGCCAGCAGCTTGTGGCAAGGCACAGCATCCAGCGAGACCCAGTACTTC. Translating it yields CASSLWQGTASSETQYF.

The V and J genes are TRBV27 and TRBJ2-7, with D tentatively TRBD1 (6 bases). The germline V gene encodes CDR1 MNHEY and CDR2 SMNVEV (reference sequence). This CDR3 has 11 amino acids. With 5 bases removed from V and 7 bases from J, the gap between germline ends came to 9 bases. CDR3 sequence (DNA): TGTGCCAGCAGTACAGGGTGGGAGCAGTACTTC. Residues: CASSTGWEQYF.

The V gene is TRBV2, the J gene TRBJ2-1, with D unresolved. The CDR3 length is 17 residues. V was shortened by 0 bases and J by 0 bases, with 12 bases between the two germline ends. Germline CDR1 SNHLY, CDR2 FYNNEI. The CDR3 DNA reads TGTGCCAGCAGTGAAGCAGTACGAAGATACTCCTACAATGAGCAGTTCTTC. This codes for CASSEAVRRYSYNEQFF.